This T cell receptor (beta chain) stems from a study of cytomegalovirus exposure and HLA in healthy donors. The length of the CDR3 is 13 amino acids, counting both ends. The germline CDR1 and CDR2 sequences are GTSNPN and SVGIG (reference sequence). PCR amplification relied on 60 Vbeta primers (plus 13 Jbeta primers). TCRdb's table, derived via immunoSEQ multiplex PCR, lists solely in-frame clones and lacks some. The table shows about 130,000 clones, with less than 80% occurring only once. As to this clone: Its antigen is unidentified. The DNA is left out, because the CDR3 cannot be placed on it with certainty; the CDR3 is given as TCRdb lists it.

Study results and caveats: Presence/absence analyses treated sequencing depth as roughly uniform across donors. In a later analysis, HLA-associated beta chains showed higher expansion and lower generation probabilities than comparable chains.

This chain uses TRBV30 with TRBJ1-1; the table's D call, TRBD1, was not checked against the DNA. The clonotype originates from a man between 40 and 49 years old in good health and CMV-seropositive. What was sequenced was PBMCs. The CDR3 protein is CAWAAGTGVSAFF.